The clone carrying this TCR beta chain turned up a few times. Its antigen is undetermined. A much bigger clone sits one base away, suggesting this may be a read error. More than 8.5 ml of fresh peripheral blood supplied the PBMCs. RNA transcripts yielded amplified TCR beta CDR3 regions. A set of HTBI primers served as the primers for a first-round RT-PCR of the TCR CDR3. TCRdb re-derived calls from the multiplex PCR reads in MiXCR, one entry per CDR3 protein. This sample has about 600,000 distinct CDR3 sequences, with more than 15% found just once. This sample stems from a study of T cells in Graves' hyperthyroidism and ophthalmopathy. Study conclusions and caveats: Ophthalmopathy was separated from stable hyperthyroidism by a 13 V-J model. Blood shared most expanded thyroid clonotypes above 0.001.

The CDR3 extends over 14 amino acids. With 5 bases clipped from V and 4 bases from J, the junction kept 6 bases outside the gene matches. Germline CDR1 SGHTA, CDR2 FQGTGA. The clonotype was recovered from a woman aged 40 to 50 with Graves' ophthalmopathy. The chain couples TRBV7-3 to TRBJ2-3; 7 nucleotides match TRBD2. Sample: blood. Written as DNA, the CDR3 is TGTGCCAGCAGCATAGGCGGGAGTTCAGATACGCAGTATTTT. Translated, it gives CASSIGGSSDTQYF.